This T cell receptor beta chain is drawn from a study of control samples from healthy donors and cancer patients. TCRdb keeps only in-frame clones here, not all; method: immunoSEQ multiplex PCR. In the table there are over 150,000 clones, about 94% of which are singletons. This clone was observed a single time. CDR3 length: 12 residues. Germline assignment: CDR1 WSHSY and CDR2 SAAADI. V lost 5 bases and J lost 9, with 11 bases in between. Sequenced sample: blood. V usage is TRBV10-2 and J usage is TRBJ1-5; the D gene is possibly TRBD1 (6 bases). This sequence was found in a man aged 40-50 years in good health. As DNA, the CDR3 is TGCGCCAGCAGTTCCCCGGGGGCGCCCCAGCATTTT. This gives the protein CASSSPGAPQHF.